These 6 T cell receptor beta chains were all obtained from the same sample, sequenced in a study of blood T cell repertoires in COVID-19. Clones were sequenced by immunoSEQ multiplex PCR, and TCRdb holds only the in-frame ones, with some missing. The sample carries roughly 18,000 clones, approximately 91% recorded once. Sequenced: peripheral blood. Receptor source: a human donor in a cohort sampled during active COVID-19.

The J gene is TRBJ1-4, the V gene TRBV28; D is perhaps TRBD1 (6 bases). The V and J ends lost 8 bases and 3 bases respectively, with 13 bases between them. Germline CDR1 reads MDHEN; CDR2 reads SYDVKM. The CDR3 consists of 14 residues. For the CDR3, the DNA is TGTGCCAGCCGGATGGACAGTGCTAATGAAAAACTGTTTTTT. Its translation: CASRMDSANEKLFF.

This sequence joins TRBV7-9 and TRBJ2-1; D unclear. CDR1 and CDR2 from the germline V gene are SEHNR and FQNEAQ (reference sequence). The CDR3 has 14 residues. The V end lost 3 bases, the J end lost 7 bases, and 13 bases lay between the germline ends. The CDR3 loop is CASSLALPPNEQFF. As DNA, the CDR3 is TGTGCCAGCAGCTTGGCCCTCCCCCCAAATGAGCAGTTCTTC.

The rearrangement joins TRBV11-2 to TRBJ2-7; 8 nucleotides match TRBD1. The germline gives CDR1 SGHAT, CDR2 FQNNGV. The CDR3 loop spans 17 amino acids. V lost 5 bases and J lost 0; bases outside the gene matches: 12. The CDR3 region is CASSHNGQGIGSYEQYF. CDR3 nucleotide sequence: TGTGCCAGCAGCCATAACGGACAGGGTATAGGCTCCTACGAGCAGTACTTC.

The V and J genes are TRBV25-1 and TRBJ1-5, with D tentatively TRBD1 (5 bases). Germline V gene sequence: CDR1 MGHDK, CDR2 SYGVNS. CDR3 size: 13 residues. V lost 6 bases and J 7 bases, leaving 13 bases between the germline ends. CDR3 sequence (DNA): TGTGCCAGCAGCGGAAGGGGAAGGCAGCCCCAGCATTTT. It codes for CASSGRGRQPQHF.

The chain is built from TRBV7-2 and TRBJ2-7; D is ambiguous. Germline CDR1 SGHTA, CDR2 FQGNSA. There are 14 residues in the CDR3. V lost 1 base and J lost 2, with 9 bases in between. In nucleotides, the CDR3 is TGTGCCAGCAGCTTAGAGTACGTAGCCTACGAGCAGTACTTC. Translation gives CASSLEYVAYEQYF.

The genes are TRBV24-1 and TRBJ2-3; D is perhaps TRBD1 (6 bases). The CDR3 is 11 residues long. V lost 5 bases and J lost 9, with 8 bases in between. The germline CDR1 and CDR2 sequences are KGHDR and SFDVKD. CDR3: CATSVGTTQYF. The DNA for the CDR3 is TGTGCCACCAGTGTGGGGACAACGCAGTATTTT.